This entry features one TCR beta chain sequence. This entry comes from a study of technical replicates of blood from several donors. This CDR3 contains 14 residues. In germline, CDR1 is KGHSH, CDR2 LQKENI. V lost 1 base and J lost 5, with 11 bases in between. Generated by immunoSEQ multiplex PCR, the TCRdb table keeps only in-frame clones and is missing some. The sample has about 82,000 clones; over 95% are singletons. V gene TRBV18 combines with J gene TRBJ2-5; D may be TRBD1 (5 bases). The TCR comes from a human donor in good health. The sample comprised T cells isolated from PBMCs. CDR3 nucleotides: TGTGCCAGCTCACCACGGTCGACAGCGGAGACCCAGTACTTC. Translating it yields CASSPRSTAETQYF.